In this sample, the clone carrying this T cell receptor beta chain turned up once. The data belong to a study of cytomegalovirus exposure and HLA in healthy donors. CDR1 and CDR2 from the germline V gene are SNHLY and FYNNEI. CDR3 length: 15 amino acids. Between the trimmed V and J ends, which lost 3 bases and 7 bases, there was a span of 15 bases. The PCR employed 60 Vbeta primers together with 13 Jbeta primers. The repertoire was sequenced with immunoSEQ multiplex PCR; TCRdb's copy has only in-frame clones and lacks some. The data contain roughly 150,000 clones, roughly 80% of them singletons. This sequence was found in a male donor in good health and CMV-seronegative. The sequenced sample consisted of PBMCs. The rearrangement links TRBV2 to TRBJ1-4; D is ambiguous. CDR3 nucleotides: TGTGCCAGCAGTGACCCGACTGGCCCGGGTGAAAAACTGTTTTTT. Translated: CASSDPTGPGEKLFF. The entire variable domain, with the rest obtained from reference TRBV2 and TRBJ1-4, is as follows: EPEVTQTPSHQVTQMGQEVILRCVPISNHLYFYWYRQILGQKVEFLVSFYNNEISEKSEIFDDQFSVERPDGSNFTLKIRSTKLEDSAMYFCASSDPTGPGEKLFFGSGTQLSVL.